This T cell receptor (beta chain) was identified in a study of PD-1 blockade in mismatch repair-deficient tumors. Mismatch repair deficiency was confirmed in all patients, by PCR or immunohistochemistry. In germline, CDR1 is GTSNPN, CDR2 SVGIG (reference sequence). The CDR3 loop spans 13 amino acids. V dropped 4 bases and J dropped 4 bases, with 13 bases sitting between them. Sequencing was performed with immunoSEQ multiplex PCR; in TCRdb, only in-frame clones are kept and a portion is missing. The table lists about 130,000 clones, about nine tenths of them singletons. The V and J genes are TRBV30 and TRBJ1-2, with D perhaps matching TRBD1 (5 bases). This material consisted of peripheral blood, taken just over 70 weeks after starting pembrolizumab. The sequence came from an adult with mismatch repair-deficient cancer. CDR3 residues: CAWKGWQAYGYTF. The DNA for the CDR3 is TGTGCCTGGAAGGGGTGGCAGGCCTATGGCTACACCTTC.